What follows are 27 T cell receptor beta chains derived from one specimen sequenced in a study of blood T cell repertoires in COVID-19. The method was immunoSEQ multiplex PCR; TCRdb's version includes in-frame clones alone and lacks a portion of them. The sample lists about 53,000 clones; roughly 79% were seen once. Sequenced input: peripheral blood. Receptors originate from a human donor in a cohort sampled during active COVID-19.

CDR3 bases: TGTGCCAGTAGTATCTGGCGGGAGAACTATGAGCAGTTCTTC. It translates to CASSIWRENYEQFF. This chain uses TRBV19 with TRBJ2-1; 7 nucleotides agree with TRBD2. The CDR3 extends over 14 amino acids. Germline V gives CDR1 LNHDA, CDR2 SQIVND (reference sequence). Unmatched junction bases numbered 7, after V lost 3 bases and J lost 8 bases.

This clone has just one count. CDR3 region: CASSQFNNEQFF. The CDR3 DNA reads as TGTGCCAGCAGCCAGTTTAACAATGAGCAGTTCTTC. The J gene is TRBJ2-1, the V gene TRBV3-1 (or the pseudogene TRBV3-2); unclear D gene. V was trimmed by 3 bases and J by 5 bases, leaving 5 bases between them. This CDR3 has 12 residues. Germline V gene sequence: CDR1 LGHDT, CDR2 YNNKEL (reference sequence).

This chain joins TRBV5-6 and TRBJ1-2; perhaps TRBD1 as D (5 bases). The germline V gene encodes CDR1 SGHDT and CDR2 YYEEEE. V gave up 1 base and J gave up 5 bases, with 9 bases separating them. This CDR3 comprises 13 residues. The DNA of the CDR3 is TGTGCCAGCAGCTTGTCGGCAGGGTATGGCTACACCTTC. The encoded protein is CASSLSAGYGYTF.

This CDR3 reads CASSLLDRDWGEQFF. The CDR3 bases are TGTGCCAGCAGTTTATTGGACAGGGATTGGGGTGAGCAGTTCTTC. V and J are TRBV28 and TRBJ2-1; 8 bases are shared with TRBD1. V was pared by 1 base and J by 9 bases, with 8 bases of the junction left unmatched. Germline lookup yields CDR1 MDHEN and CDR2 SYDVKM. This CDR3 contains 15 residues.

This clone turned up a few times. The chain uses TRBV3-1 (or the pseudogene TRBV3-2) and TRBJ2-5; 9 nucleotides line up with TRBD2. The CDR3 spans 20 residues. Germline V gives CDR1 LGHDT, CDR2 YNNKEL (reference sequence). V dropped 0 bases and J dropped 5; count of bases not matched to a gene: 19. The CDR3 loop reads CASSQERFSGGAPKLETQYF. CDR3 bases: TGTGCCAGCAGCCAAGAACGTTTTAGCGGGGGAGCCCCCAAGCTGGAGACCCAGTACTTC.

In DNA form, the CDR3 reads TGTGCCACGGAGCGGGGCCTGCGGGAGCAGTTCTTC. It encodes CATERGLREQFF. This rearrangement joins TRBV7-9 to TRBJ2-1; 7 nucleotides line up with TRBD2. Germline V gene data show CDR1 as SEHNR and CDR2 as FQNEAQ (reference sequence). The V segment lost 10 bases and the J segment 10 bases; nucleotides outside the gene matches: 10. The CDR3 covers 12 residues.

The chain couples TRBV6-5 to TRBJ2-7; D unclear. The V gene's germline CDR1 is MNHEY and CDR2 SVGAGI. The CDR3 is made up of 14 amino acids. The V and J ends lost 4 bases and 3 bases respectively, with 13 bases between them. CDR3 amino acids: CASSSNSLGYEQYF. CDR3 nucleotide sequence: TGTGCCAGCAGTTCAAACAGTCTGGGCTACGAGCAGTACTTC.

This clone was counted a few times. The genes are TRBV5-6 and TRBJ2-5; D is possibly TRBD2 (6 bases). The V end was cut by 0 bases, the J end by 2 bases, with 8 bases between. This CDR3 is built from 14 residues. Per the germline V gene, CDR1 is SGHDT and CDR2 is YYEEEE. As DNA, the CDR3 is TGTGCCAGCAGCTTGGTGGGGGGTCAAGAGACCCAGTACTTC. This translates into CASSLVGGQETQYF.

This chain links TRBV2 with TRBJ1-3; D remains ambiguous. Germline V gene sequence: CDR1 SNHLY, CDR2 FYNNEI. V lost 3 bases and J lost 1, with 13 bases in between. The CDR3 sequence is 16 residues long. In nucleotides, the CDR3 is TGTGCCAGCAGTGATAGTTGGCAGGCGTCTGGAAACACCATATATTTT. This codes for CASSDSWQASGNTIYF.

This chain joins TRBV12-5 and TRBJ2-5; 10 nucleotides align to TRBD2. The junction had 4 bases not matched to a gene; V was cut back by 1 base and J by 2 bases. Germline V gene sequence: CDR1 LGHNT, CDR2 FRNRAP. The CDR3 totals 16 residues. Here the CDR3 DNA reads TGTGCTAGTGGTTTGGGTAGCGGGGGGCCACAAGAGACCCAGTACTTC. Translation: CASGLGSGGPQETQYF.

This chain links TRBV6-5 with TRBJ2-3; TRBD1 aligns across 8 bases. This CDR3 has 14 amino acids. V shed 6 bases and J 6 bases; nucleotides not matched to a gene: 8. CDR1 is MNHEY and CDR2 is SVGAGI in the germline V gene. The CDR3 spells CASRRTGTGDTQYF. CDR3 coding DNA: TGTGCCAGCAGACGGACAGGGACTGGGGATACGCAGTATTTT.

The CDR3 spells CASRTTTRGQETQYF. The DNA of the CDR3 is TGTGCCAGCCGGACGACTACTCGCGGGCAAGAGACCCAGTACTTC. This chain uses TRBV19 with TRBJ2-5; a weak D match, TRBD2 (5 bases). The germline gives CDR1 LNHDA, CDR2 SQIVND (reference sequence). The CDR3 is made up of 15 amino acids. V gave up 9 bases and J gave up 2 bases, with 19 bases separating them.

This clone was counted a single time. CDR3: CASSFGGKDTQYF. The CDR3, as DNA: TGTGCCAGCAGCTTTGGGGGGAAGGATACGCAGTATTTT. The chain employs TRBV7-2 and TRBJ2-3, with D tentatively TRBD2 (6 bases). The CDR3 runs 13 residues. Per the germline V gene, CDR1 is SGHTA and CDR2 is FQGNSA. Trimming shortened V by 3 bases and J by 6 bases, and 10 bases separated the two germline ends.

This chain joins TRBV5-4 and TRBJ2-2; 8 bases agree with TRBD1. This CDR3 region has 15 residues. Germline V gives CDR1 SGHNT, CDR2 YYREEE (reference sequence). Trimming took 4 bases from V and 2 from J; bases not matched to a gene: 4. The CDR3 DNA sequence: TGTGCCAGCAGCGACGCAGGGGGCAACACCGGGGAGCTGTTTTTT. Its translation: CASSDAGGNTGELFF. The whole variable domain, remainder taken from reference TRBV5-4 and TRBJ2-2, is ETGVTQSPTHLIKTRGQQVTLRCSSQSGHNTVSWYQQALGQGPQFIFQYYREEENGRGNFPPRFSGLQFPNYSSELNVNALELDDSALYLCASSDAGGNTGELFFGEGSRLTVL.

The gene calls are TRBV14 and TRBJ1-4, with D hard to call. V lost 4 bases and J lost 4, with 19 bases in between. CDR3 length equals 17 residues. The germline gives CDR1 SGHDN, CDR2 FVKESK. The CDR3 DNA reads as TGTGCCAGCAGCCGCGCTCGGGGAGGTGGAGGTAATGAAAAACTGTTTTTT. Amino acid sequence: CASSRARGGGGNEKLFF.

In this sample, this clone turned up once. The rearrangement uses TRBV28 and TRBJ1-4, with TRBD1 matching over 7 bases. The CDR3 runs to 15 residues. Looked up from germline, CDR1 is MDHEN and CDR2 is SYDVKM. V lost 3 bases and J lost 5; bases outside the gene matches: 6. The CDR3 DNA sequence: TGTGCCAGCAGTTTCCTGGACAGGATGAATGAAAAACTGTTTTTT. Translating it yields CASSFLDRMNEKLFF.

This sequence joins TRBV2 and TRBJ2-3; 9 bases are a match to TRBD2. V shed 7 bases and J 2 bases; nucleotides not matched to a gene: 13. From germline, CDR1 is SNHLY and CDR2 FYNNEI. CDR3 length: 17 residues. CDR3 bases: TGTGCCAGCATAGCGATAGCGGGGGCCCAAATCACAGATACGCAGTATTTT. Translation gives CASIAIAGAQITDTQYF.

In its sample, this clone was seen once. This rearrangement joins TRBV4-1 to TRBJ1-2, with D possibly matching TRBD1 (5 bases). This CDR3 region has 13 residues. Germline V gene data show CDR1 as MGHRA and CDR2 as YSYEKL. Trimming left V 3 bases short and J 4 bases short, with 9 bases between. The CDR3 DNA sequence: TGCGCCAGCAGCCAGGGGCGCGGCTATGGCTACACCTTC. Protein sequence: CASSQGRGYGYTF.

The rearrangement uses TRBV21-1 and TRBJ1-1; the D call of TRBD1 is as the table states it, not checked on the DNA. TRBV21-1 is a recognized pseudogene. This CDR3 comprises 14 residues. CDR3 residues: CASSKGKGLTEAFF. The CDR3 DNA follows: TGTGCCAGCAGCAAGGGTAAGGGGCTCACTGAAGCTTTCTTT.

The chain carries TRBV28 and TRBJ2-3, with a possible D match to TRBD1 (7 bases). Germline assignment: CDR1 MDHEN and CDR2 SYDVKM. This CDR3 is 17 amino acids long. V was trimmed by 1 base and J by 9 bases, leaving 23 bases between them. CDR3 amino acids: CASSLFWQGGLVWTQYF. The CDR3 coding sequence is TGTGCCAGCAGTTTATTTTGGCAGGGGGGCTTAGTTTGGACGCAGTATTTT.

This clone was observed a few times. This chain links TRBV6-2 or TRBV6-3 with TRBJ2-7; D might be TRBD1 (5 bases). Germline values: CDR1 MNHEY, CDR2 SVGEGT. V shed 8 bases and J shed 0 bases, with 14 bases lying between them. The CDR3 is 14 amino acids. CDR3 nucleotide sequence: TGTGCCAGCTGCCGTGGGGCGAGCTCCTACGAGCAGTACTTC. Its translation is CASCRGASSYEQYF.

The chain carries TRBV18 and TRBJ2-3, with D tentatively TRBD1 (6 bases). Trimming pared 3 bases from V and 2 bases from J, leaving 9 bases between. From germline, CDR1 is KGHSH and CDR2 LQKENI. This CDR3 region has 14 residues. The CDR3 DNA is TGTGCCAGCTCACCGCAGGGGTACACAGATACGCAGTATTTT. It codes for CASSPQGYTDTQYF. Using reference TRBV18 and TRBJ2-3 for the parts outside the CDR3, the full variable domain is NAGVMQNPRHLVRRRGQEARLRCSPMKGHSHVYWYRQLPEEGLKFMVYLQKENIIDESGMPKERFSAEFPKEGPSILRIQQVVRGDSAAYFCASSPQGYTDTQYFGPGTRLTVL.

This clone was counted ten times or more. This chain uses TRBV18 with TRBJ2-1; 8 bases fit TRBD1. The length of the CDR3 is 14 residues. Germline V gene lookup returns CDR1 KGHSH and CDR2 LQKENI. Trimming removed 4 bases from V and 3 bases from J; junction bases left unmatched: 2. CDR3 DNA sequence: TGTGCCAGCTCACGGACAGGGTACTACAATGAGCAGTTCTTC. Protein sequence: CASSRTGYYNEQFF.

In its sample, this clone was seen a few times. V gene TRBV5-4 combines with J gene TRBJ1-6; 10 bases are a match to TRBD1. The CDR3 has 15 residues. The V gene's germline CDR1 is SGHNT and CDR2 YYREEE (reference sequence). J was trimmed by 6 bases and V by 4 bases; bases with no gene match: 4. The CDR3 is CASSTDRGRNSPLHF. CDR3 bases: TGTGCCAGCAGCACCGACAGGGGGCGTAATTCACCCCTCCACTTT.

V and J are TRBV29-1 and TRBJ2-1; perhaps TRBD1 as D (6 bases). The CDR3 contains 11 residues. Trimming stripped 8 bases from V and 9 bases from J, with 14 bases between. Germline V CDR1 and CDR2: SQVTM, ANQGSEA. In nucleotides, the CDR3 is TGCAGCCAGGGGAGCTATGGTGAGCAGTTCTTC. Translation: CSQGSYGEQFF.

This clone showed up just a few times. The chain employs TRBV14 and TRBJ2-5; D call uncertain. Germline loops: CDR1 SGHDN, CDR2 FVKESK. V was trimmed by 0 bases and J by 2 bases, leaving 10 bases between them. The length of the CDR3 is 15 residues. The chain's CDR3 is CASSQDDSRQETQYF. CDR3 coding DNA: TGTGCCAGCAGCCAAGATGACTCGAGACAAGAGACCCAGTACTTC.

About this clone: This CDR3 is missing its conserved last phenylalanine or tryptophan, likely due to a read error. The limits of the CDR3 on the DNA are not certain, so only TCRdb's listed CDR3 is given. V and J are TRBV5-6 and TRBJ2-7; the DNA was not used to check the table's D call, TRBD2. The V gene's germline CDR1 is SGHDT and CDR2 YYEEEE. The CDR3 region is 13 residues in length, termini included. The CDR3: CASSLSGTSGSTS.